The entry below describes one T cell receptor (beta chain). Relative to the germline gene, one junction end is altered; a read error may explain this. This sample stems from a study of blood T cell repertoires in COVID-19. At the level of the study: Sample material is recorded as cDNA or gDNA derived from T cells, B-cell-depleted T cells, or PBMCs.

Recruitment covered fewer than 25 US areas and drew participants whose ages spanned about 18 to 90 years. Two consecutive negative NP/OP PCR tests, clearance, or resolved symptoms defined Cohort 3 recovery. In the original analysis: From reference gene primer amplification, estimates of nucleated cell counts were derived. Measured with immunoSEQ multiplex PCR; TCRdb has only the in-frame clones, and not every one. V, J and clone size derive from that table, while D and trimming were established from the DNA sequence. The sample has hundreds of thousands of clones, around 84% seen once; the top ten hold around 19%. The CDR3 has 15 residues. Per the germline V gene, CDR1 is SSHAT and CDR2 is FNYEAQ (reference sequence).

The chain has TRBV7-7 and TRBJ2-5, with TRBD1 matching over 9 bases. This TCR came from a man aged 35 to 55 who had recovered from COVID-19. The material sequenced was PBMCs or T cells enriched from blood (not recorded which). This chain's CDR3 is CASSSTGGKMETQYF. As DNA, the CDR3 is TGTGCTAGCAGCTCTACAGGGGGCAAGATGGAGACCCAGTACTTC.